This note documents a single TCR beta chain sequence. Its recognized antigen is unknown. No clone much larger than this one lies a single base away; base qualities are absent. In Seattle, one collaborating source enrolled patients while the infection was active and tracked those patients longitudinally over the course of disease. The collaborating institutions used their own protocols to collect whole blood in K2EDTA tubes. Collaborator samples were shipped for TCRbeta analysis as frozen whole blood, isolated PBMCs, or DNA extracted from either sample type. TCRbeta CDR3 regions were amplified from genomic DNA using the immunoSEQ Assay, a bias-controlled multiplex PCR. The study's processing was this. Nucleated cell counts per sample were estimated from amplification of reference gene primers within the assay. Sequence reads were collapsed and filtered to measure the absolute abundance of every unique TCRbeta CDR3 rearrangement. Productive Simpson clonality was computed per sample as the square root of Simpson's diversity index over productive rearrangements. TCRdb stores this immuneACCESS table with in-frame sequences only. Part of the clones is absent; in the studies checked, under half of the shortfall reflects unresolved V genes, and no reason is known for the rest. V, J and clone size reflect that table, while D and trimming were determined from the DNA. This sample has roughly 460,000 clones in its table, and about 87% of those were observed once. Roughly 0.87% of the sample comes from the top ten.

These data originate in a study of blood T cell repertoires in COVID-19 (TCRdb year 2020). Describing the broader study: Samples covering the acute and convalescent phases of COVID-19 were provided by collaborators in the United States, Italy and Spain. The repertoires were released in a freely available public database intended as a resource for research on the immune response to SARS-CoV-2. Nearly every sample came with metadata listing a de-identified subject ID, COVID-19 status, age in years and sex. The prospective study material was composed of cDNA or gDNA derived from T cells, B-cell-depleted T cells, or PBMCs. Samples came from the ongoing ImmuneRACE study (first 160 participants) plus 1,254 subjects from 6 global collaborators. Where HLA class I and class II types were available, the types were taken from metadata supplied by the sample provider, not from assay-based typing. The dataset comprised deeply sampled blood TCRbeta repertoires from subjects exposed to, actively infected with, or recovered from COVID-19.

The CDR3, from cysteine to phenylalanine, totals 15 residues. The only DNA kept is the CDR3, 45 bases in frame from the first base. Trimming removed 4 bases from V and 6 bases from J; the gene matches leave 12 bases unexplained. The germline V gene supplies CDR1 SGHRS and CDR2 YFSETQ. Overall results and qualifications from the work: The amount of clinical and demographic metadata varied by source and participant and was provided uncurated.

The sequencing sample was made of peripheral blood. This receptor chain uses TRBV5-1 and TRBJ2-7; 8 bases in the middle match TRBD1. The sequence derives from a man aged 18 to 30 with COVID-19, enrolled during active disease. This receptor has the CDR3 CASSQRTGSPREQYF. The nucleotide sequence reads TGCGCCAGCAGCCAGAGGACAGGGTCCCCCCGCGAGCAGTACTTC.